Below, 14 T cell receptor beta chains from the same sample are listed, as sequenced in a study of cytomegalovirus exposure and HLA in healthy donors. Profiled with immunoSEQ multiplex PCR; TCRdb holds only in-frame clones, not every one. The sample lists under 150,000 clones; around 87% were seen once. The sequenced sample consisted of PBMCs. The receptors originated from a woman aged 18-29 years in good health and CMV-seropositive.

The chain combines TRBV9 with TRBJ1-2; 8 bases fit TRBD1. This CDR3 contains 15 residues. Trimming took 4 bases from V and 8 from J; bases not matched to a gene: 13. Germline lookup yields CDR1 SGDLS and CDR2 YYNGEE. CDR3 protein: CASSPQGARLEGYTF. DNA for the CDR3: TGTGCCAGCAGCCCTCAGGGGGCGCGTTTGGAAGGCTACACCTTC.

This clone occurred a few times. The chain recombines TRBV5-1 with TRBJ1-2; D is undetermined. The V end was cut by 3 bases, the J end by 6 bases, with 18 bases between. This CDR3 contains 15 residues. Germline loops: CDR1 SGHRS, CDR2 YFSETQ. The CDR3 DNA is TGCGCCAGCAGCTCTCACCAGGAGGGTGGAAATGGCTACACCTTC. Encoded protein: CASSSHQEGGNGYTF.

This sequence joins TRBV5-1 and TRBJ1-2; TRBD1 matches at 7 bases. Trimming took 0 bases from V and 7 from J; bases not matched to a gene: 3. Germline CDR1 SGHRS, CDR2 YFSETQ. CDR3 length: 13 amino acids. The CDR3 bases are TGCGCCAGCAGCTTGGCAGGGGGTCTTGGCTACACCTTC. Protein product: CASSLAGGLGYTF.

The V call is TRBV7-3, the J call TRBJ2-1; 7 bases map to TRBD1. Germline CDR1 is SGHTA and CDR2 is FQGTGA. The V gene end was trimmed by 5 bases and the J gene end by 5 bases; junction bases not matched to a gene: 3. This CDR3 is built from 13 residues. In DNA, the CDR3 is TGTGCCAGCAGCCCGGACAGGCACAATGAGCAGTTCTTC. The encoded protein is CASSPDRHNEQFF. Combining the CDR3 with reference TRBV7-3 and TRBJ2-1 gives the whole variable domain GAGVSQTPSNKVTEKGKYVELRCDPISGHTALYWYRQSLGQGPEFLIYFQGTGAADDSGLPNDRFFAVRPEGSVSTLKIQRTERGDSAVYLCASSPDRHNEQFFGPGTRLTVL.

J is TRBJ2-5 and V is TRBV25-1, with 11 nucleotides matching TRBD2. V shed 0 bases and J 3 bases; nucleotides not matched to a gene: 6. Germline CDR1 and CDR2: MGHDK and SYGVNS. This CDR3 spans 17 amino acids. Here the CDR3 reads CASSEYSTSGMEETQYF. Written as DNA, the CDR3 is TGTGCCAGCAGTGAATATTCGACTAGCGGGATGGAAGAGACCCAGTACTTC.

CDR3 residues: CASSTSHRGYEQYF. The CDR3 coding sequence is TGCGCCAGCAGCACCTCCCACAGGGGCTACGAGCAGTACTTC. V gene TRBV5-1 combines with J gene TRBJ2-7; 7 nucleotides match TRBD1. V was clipped by 4 bases and J by 3 bases; unmatched bases: 7. The germline V gene encodes CDR1 SGHRS and CDR2 YFSETQ. The CDR3 totals 14 residues.

This clone was picked up one time. The gene calls are TRBV7-2 and TRBJ1-3; 8 bases align to TRBD1. Looked up from germline, CDR1 is SGHTA and CDR2 is FQGNSA. V lost 5 bases and J lost 0; bases outside the gene matches: 6. The length of the CDR3 is 16 residues. The CDR3 here is CASSPRGLSSGNTIYF. The CDR3 bases are TGTGCCAGCAGCCCCAGGGGGCTCTCCTCTGGAAACACCATATATTTT.

V gene TRBV11-2 combines with J gene TRBJ2-1, with D possibly TRBD1 on 6 matching bases. This CDR3 has 13 residues. Germline assignment: CDR1 SGHAT and CDR2 FQNNGV. The V gene lost 2 bases and the J gene lost 15 bases, with 17 bases spanning the gap. CDR3 protein: CASSLFGQTNPFF. The CDR3 DNA reads as TGTGCCAGCAGCTTATTTGGACAGACCAACCCGTTCTTC.

The chain has TRBV5-1 and TRBJ2-5; TRBD2 matches at 10 bases. Germline CDR1 is SGHRS and CDR2 is YFSETQ. The junction had 4 bases not matched to a gene; V was cut back by 6 bases and J by 2 bases. This CDR3 comprises 14 residues. The DNA for the CDR3 is TGCGCCAGCAAACGAGCGGGAGGGCAAGAGACCCAGTACTTC. Its translation is CASKRAGGQETQYF.

The J gene is TRBJ2-2, the V gene TRBV6-6; 9 nucleotides align to TRBD2. Trimming removed 4 bases from V and 6 bases from J; junction bases left unmatched: 9. The germline V gene encodes CDR1 MNHNY and CDR2 SVGAGI (reference sequence). The CDR3 has 16 amino acids. The CDR3 protein is CASSSLAGRFPGELFF. The CDR3 DNA sequence: TGTGCCAGCAGTTCCCTAGCGGGAAGGTTCCCCGGGGAGCTGTTTTTT.

The chain employs TRBV29-1 and TRBJ2-6, with D possibly TRBD1 on 6 matching bases. V shed 1 base and J shed 4 bases, with 14 bases lying between them. Germline assignment: CDR1 SQVTM and CDR2 ANQGSEA. The CDR3 is 16 residues long. CDR3 amino acids: CSVEGPQGLGANVLTF. The CDR3 coding sequence is TGCAGCGTTGAAGGGCCCCAGGGGCTAGGGGCCAACGTCCTGACTTTC.

This clone was counted a few times. The V gene is TRBV7-9, the J gene TRBJ2-7; the D gene is possibly TRBD1 (6 bases). The CDR3 loop spans 12 amino acids. In germline, CDR1 is SEHNR, CDR2 FQNEAQ (reference sequence). Between the trimmed V and J ends, which lost 9 bases and 2 bases, there was a span of 11 bases. The CDR3 loop reads CASHRDTYEQYF. The CDR3 coding sequence is TGTGCCAGTCACAGGGATACCTACGAGCAGTACTTC.

The chain links TRBV28 to TRBJ2-7, with D possibly TRBD2 on 7 matching bases. Germline V CDR1 and CDR2: MDHEN, SYDVKM. The CDR3 totals 14 residues. V lost 5 bases and J 5 bases, leaving 16 bases between the germline ends. The CDR3 protein is CASSIVGGRNEQYF. The CDR3 DNA reads as TGTGCCAGCAGTATCGTCGGGGGGCGAAACGAGCAGTACTTC. Full variable domain (missing parts from reference TRBV28 and TRBJ2-7): DVKVTQSSRYLVKRTGEKVFLECVQDMDHENMFWYRQDPGLGLRLIYFSYDVKMKEKGDIPEGYSVSREKKERFSLILESASTNQTSMYLCASSIVGGRNEQYFGPGTRLTVT.

This clone was counted a single time. The chain has TRBV7-9 and TRBJ2-7; D might be TRBD1 (6 bases). Germline loops: CDR1 SEHNR, CDR2 FQNEAQ (reference sequence). The CDR3 is made up of 14 amino acids. V shed 0 bases and J shed 3 bases, with 9 bases lying between them. CDR3 sequence (DNA): TGTGCCAGCAGCTTAGCAGGGGGTGGCTACGAGCAGTACTTC. This codes for CASSLAGGGYEQYF.